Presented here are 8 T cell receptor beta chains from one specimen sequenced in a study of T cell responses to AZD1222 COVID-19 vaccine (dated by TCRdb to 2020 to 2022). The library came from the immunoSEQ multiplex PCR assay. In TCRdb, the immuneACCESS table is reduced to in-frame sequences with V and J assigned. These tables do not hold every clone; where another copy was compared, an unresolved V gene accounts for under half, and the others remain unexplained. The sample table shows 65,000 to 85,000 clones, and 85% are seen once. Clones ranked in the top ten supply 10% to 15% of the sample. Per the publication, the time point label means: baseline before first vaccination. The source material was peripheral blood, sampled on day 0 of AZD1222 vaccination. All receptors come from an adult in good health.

CDR3 sequence reads: CASSLVGVRTGELFF. Written as DNA, the CDR3 is TGTGCCAGCAGCTTAGTAGGGGTCCGCACCGGGGAGCTGTTTTTT. The V call is TRBV7-9, the J call TRBJ2-2; the D gene is possibly TRBD1 (5 bases). This CDR3 contains 15 residues. From germline, CDR1 is SEHNR and CDR2 FQNEAQ (reference sequence). Trimming shortened V by 1 base and J by 4 bases, and 10 bases separated the two germline ends.

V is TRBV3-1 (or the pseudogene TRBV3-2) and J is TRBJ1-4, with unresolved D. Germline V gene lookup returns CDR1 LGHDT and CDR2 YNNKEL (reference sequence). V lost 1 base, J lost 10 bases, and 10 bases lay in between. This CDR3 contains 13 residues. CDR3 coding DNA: TGTGCCAGCAGCCAAGCGCGGCAGCTAAAACTGTTTTTT. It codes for CASSQARQLKLFF.

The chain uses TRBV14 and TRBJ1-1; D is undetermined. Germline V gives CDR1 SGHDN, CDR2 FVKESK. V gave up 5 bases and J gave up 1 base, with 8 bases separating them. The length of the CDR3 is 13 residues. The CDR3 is CASSSDWNTEAFF. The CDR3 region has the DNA TGTGCCAGCAGCTCGGACTGGAACACTGAAGCTTTCTTT.

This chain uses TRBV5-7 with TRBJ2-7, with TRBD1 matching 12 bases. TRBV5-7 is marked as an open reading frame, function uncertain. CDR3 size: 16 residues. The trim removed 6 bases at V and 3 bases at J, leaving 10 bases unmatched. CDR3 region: CASNRDRGLPDYEQYF. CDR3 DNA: TGTGCCAGCAACCGGGACAGGGGGCTTCCGGACTACGAGCAGTACTTC.

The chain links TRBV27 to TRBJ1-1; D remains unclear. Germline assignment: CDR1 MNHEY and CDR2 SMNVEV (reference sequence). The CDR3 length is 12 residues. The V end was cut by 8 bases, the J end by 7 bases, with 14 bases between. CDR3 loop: CASGVGRLEAFF. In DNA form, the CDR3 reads TGTGCCAGCGGAGTTGGACGGCTTGAAGCTTTCTTT.

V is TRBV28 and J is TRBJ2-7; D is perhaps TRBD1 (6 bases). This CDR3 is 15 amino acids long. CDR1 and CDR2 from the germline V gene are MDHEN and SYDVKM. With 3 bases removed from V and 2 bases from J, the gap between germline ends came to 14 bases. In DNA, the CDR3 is TGTGCCAGCAGTTTGCCCACAGGGAATGCCTACGAGCAGTACTTC. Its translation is CASSLPTGNAYEQYF.

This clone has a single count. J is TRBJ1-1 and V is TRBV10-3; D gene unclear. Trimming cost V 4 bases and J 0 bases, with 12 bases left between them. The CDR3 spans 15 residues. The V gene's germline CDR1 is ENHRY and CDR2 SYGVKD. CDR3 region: CAISGLSIVNTEAFF. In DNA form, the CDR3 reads TGTGCCATCAGTGGCTTGAGTATTGTGAACACTGAAGCTTTCTTT.

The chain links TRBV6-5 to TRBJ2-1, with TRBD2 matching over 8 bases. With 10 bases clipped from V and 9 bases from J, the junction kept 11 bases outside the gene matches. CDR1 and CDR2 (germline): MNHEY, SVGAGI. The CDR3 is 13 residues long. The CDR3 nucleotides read TGTGCCACCTTAGCGGGGACCCGAGGTGAGCAGTTCTTC. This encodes CATLAGTRGEQFF.